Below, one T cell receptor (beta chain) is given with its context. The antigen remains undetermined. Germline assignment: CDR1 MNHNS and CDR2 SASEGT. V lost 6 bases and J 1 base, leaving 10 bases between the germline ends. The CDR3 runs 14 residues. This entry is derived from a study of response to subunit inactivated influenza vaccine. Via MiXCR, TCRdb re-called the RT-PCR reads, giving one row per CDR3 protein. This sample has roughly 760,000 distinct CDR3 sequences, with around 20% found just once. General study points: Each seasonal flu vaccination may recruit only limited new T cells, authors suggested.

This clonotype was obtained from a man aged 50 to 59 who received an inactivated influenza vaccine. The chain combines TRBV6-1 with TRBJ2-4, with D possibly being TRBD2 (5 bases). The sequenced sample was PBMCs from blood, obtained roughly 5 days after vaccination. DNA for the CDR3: TGTGCCAGCAGACCTCTAGCTGCCAAAAACATTCAGTACTTC. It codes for CASRPLAAKNIQYF.